This TCR beta chain derives from a study of cytomegalovirus exposure and HLA in healthy donors. Study-wide results and caveats: Researchers counted roughly 160 TCR beta chains as cytomegalovirus-associated. Rare TCR sequences predominated, though certain public TCRs were found in many donors. The classifier reportedly diagnosed cytomegalovirus status with high sensitivity and specificity. In vitro assays verified that a few CMV-associated chains recognized CMV antigens specifically.

Assay used: immunoSEQ multiplex PCR; TCRdb lists only in-frame clones, some missing. The table has approximately 270,000 clones, about 90% seen once. This CDR3 is built from 13 residues. Germline V gives CDR1 SGHVS, CDR2 FNYEAQ. V was pared by 5 bases and J by 2 bases, with 9 bases between. Turning to this clone: Its antigen remains unidentified.

The chain recombines TRBV7-6 with TRBJ1-2, with no clear D. The clonotype comes from a man between 18 and 35 years old in good health and CMV-seropositive. Sequencing used PBMCs. In DNA, the CDR3 is TGTGCCAGCAGCCTAGACGGGAACTATGGCTACACCTTC. Protein product: CASSLDGNYGYTF. Full variable domain (missing parts from reference TRBV7-6 and TRBJ1-2): GAGVSQSPRYKVTKRGQDVALRCDPISGHVSLYWYRQALGQGPEFLTYFNYEAQQDKSGLPNDRFSAERPEGSISTLTIQRTEQRDSAMYRCASSLDGNYGYTFGSGTRLTVV.